This T cell receptor beta chain appears in the sequencing data of a study of T cell responses to AZD1222 COVID-19 vaccine. About the study: Second doses at about 4 or about 12 weeks were pooled.

Trimming cost V 2 bases and J 0 bases, with 7 bases left between them. The CDR3 covers 14 residues. Germline V gene sequence: CDR1 SGHDN, CDR2 FVKESK. TCRdb's copy holds only in-frame clones and misses some; the assay was immunoSEQ multiplex PCR. The sample has 98,000 or so clones, around 90% seen once. Points on this clone: Its target is unknown. Distinct nucleotide sequences in the sample also encode this CDR3.

Whole-study findings and limits: Across the whole spike, CD4 TCRs peaked at regions 160-218 and 743-854. All repertoire sampling was performed exclusively after the peak T cell response.

This sequence was found in an adult in good health. J is TRBJ1-1 and V is TRBV14; D not certain. The sample was peripheral blood, taken on day 0 of AZD1222 vaccination. The CDR3 is CASSQPGLNTEAFF. The CDR3 DNA reads TGTGCCAGCAGCCAACCGGGTTTGAACACTGAAGCTTTCTTT.